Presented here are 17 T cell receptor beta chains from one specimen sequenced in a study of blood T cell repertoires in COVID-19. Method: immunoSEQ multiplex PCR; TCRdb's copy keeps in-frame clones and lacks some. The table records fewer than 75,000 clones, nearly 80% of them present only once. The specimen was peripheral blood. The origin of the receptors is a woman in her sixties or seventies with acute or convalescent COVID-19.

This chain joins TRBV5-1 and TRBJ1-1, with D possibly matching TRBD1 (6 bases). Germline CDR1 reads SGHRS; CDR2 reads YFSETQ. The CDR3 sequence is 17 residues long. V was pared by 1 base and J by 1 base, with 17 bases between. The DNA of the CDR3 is TGCGCCAGCAGCTTGAGGAGCCCGGGACACCAGAACACTGAAGCTTTCTTT. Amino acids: CASSLRSPGHQNTEAFF. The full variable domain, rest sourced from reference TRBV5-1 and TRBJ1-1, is KAGVTQTPRYLIKTRGQQVTLSCSPISGHRSVSWYQQTPGQGLQFLFEYFSETQRNKGNFPGRFSGRQFSNSRSEMNVSTLELGDSALYLCASSLRSPGHQNTEAFFGQGTRLTVV.

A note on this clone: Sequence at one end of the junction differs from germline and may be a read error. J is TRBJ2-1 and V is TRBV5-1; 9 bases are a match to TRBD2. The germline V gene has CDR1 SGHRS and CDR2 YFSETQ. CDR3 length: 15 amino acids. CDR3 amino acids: CASSRGGGAYNEQFF. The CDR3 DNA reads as TGCGCCAGCAGCCGCGGCGGGGGGGCCTATAATGAGCAGTTCTTC.

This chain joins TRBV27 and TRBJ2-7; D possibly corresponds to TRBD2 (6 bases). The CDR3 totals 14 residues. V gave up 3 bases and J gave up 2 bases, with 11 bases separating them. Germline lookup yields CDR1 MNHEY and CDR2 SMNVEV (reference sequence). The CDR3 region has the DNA TGTGCCAGCAGTTTGGTGGGAGGAGCCTACGAGCAGTACTTC. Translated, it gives CASSLVGGAYEQYF.

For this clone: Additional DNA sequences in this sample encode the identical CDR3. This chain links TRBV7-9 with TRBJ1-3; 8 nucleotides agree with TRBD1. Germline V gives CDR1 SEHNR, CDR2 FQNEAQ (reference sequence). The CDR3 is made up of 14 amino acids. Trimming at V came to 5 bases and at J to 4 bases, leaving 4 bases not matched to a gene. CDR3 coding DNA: TGTGCCAGCAGCCTCCAGGGGGCGGGAAACACCATATATTTT. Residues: CASSLQGAGNTIYF.

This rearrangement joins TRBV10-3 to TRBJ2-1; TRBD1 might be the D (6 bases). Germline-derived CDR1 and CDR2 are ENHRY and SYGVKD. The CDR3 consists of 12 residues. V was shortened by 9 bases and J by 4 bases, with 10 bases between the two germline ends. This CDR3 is CAIGTSYNEQFF. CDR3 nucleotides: TGTGCCATAGGGACAAGTTACAATGAGCAGTTCTTC.

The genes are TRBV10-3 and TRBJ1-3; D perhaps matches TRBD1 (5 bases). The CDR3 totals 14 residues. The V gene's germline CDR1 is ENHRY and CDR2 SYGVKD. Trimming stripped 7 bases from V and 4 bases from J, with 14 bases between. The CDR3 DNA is TGTGCCATCAAGCCTTCAGGGTCCGGAAACACCATATATTTT. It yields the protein CAIKPSGSGNTIYF.

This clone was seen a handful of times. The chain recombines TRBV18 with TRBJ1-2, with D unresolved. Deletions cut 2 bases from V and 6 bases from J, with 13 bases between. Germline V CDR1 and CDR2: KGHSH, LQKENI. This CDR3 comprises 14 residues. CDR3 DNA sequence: TGTGCCAGCTCACCATCTGGAGGTGGGGATGGCTACACCTTC. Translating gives CASSPSGGGDGYTF. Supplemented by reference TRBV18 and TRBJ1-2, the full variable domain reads NAGVMQNPRHLVRRRGQEARLRCSPMKGHSHVYWYRQLPEEGLKFMVYLQKENIIDESGMPKERFSAEFPKEGPSILRIQQVVRGDSAAYFCASSPSGGGDGYTFGSGTRLTVV.

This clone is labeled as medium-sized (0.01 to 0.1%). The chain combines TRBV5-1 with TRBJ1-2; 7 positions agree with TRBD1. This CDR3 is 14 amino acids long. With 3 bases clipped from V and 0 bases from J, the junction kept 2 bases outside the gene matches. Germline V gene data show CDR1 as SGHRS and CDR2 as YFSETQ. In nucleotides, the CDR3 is TGCGCCAGCAGCTCGGACAGGACTAACTATGGCTACACCTTC. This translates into CASSSDRTNYGYTF.

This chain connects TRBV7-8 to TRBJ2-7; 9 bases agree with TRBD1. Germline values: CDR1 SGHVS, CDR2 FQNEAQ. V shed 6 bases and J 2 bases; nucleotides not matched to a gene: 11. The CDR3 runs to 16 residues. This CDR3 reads CASRRVPGQGPYEQYF. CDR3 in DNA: TGTGCCAGCAGGCGAGTGCCGGGACAGGGTCCCTACGAGCAGTACTTC.

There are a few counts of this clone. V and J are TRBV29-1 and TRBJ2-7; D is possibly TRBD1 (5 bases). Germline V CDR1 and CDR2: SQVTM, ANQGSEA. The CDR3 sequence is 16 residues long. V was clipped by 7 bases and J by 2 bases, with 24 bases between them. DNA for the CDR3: TGCAGCGCCACTGCCGCAGGGCACTCATCCGCCTACGAGCAGTACTTC. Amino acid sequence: CSATAAGHSSAYEQYF.

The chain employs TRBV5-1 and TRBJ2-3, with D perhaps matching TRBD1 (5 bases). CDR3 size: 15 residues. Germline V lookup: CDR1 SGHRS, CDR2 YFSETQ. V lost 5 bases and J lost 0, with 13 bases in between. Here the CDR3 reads CASRIRASSTDTQYF. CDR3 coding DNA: TGCGCCAGCAGAATCAGGGCTTCTAGCACAGATACGCAGTATTTT. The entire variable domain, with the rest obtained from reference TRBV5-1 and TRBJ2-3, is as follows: KAGVTQTPRYLIKTRGQQVTLSCSPISGHRSVSWYQQTPGQGLQFLFEYFSETQRNKGNFPGRFSGRQFSNSRSEMNVSTLELGDSALYLCASRIRASSTDTQYFGPGTRLTVL.

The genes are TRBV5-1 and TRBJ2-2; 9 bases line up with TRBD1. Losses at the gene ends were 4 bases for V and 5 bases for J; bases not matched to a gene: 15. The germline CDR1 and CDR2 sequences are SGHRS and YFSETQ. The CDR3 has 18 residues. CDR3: CASSGGQGRVVGTGELFF. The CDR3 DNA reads TGCGCCAGCAGCGGCGGACAGGGGCGCGTTGTGGGGACCGGGGAGCTGTTTTTT.

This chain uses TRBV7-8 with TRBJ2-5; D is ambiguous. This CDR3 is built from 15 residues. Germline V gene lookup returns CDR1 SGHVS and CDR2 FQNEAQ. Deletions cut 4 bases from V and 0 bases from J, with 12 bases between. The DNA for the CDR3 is TGTGCCAGCAGCTCAGGCAGCCTGTACCAAGAGACCCAGTACTTC. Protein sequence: CASSSGSLYQETQYF. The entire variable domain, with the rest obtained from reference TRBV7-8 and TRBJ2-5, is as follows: GAGVSQSPRYKVAKRGQDVALRCDPISGHVSLFWYQQALGQGPEFLTYFQNEAQLDKSGLPSDRFFAERPEGSVSTLKIQRTQQEDSAVYLCASSSGSLYQETQYFGPGTRLLVL.

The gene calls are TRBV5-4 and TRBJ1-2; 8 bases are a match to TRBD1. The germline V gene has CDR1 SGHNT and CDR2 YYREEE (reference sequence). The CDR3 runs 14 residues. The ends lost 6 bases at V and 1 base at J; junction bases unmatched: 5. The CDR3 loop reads CASNIQGDNYGYTF. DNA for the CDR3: TGTGCCAGCAACATACAGGGGGATAACTATGGCTACACCTTC.

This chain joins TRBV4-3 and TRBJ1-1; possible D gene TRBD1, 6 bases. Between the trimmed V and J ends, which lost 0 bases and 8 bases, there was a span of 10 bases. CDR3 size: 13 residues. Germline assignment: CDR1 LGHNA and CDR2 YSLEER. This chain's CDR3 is CASSQDSTGEAFF. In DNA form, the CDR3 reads TGCGCCAGCAGCCAAGACTCTACAGGGGAAGCTTTCTTT.

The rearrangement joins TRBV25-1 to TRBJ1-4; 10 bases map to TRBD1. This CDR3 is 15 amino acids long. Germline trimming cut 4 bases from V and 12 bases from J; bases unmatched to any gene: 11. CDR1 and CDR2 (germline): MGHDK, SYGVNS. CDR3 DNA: TGTGCCAGCAGTGTCCAGGCGACAGGGGGCGAGCAACTGTTTTTT. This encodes CASSVQATGGEQLFF.

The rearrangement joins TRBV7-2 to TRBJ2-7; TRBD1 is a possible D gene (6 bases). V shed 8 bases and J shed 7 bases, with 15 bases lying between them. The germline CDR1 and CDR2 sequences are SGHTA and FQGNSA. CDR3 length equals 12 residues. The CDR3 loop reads CASGYQGREQYF. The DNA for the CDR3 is TGTGCCAGCGGTTATCAGGGGCGGGAGCAGTACTTC. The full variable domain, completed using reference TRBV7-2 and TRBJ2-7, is GAGVSQSPSNKVTEKGKDVELRCDPISGHTALYWYRQSLGQGLEFLIYFQGNSAPDKSGLPSDRFSAERTGGSVSTLTIQRTQQEDSAVYLCASGYQGREQYFGPGTRLTVT.